The 29 T cell receptor beta chains reported below all come from one sample, sequenced in a study of graft-versus-host responses after intestinal transplantation. Method: immunoSEQ multiplex PCR; TCRdb's copy keeps in-frame clones and lacks some. The data contain about 6,800 clones, more than 25% of them singletons. This specimen consisted of alloreactive CD4+ T cells from a mixed lymphocyte reaction culture, obtained before intestinal transplant. Described subset: CFSE-low proliferating T cells sorted from roughly six-day pre-transplant mixed lymphocyte reaction (GvH or HvG direction). These receptors were collected from a human patient who received an intestinal transplant.

This clone was detected a few times. The missing conserved phenylalanine or tryptophan at the end of this CDR3 makes a read error likely. This rearrangement joins TRBV6-5 to TRBJ2-7, with 10 bases matching TRBD2. CDR3 length equals 14 residues. Trimming took 4 bases from V and 5 from J; bases not matched to a gene: 5. Germline V gives CDR1 MNHEY, CDR2 SVGAGI. In DNA form, the CDR3 reads TGTGCCAGCAGTTCCTCAACTAGCGGGAACGAGCAGTACCTC. Translation gives CASSSSTSGNEQYL.

This clone is medium-sized in the sample. The CDR3 region is CASSARRSGEQYF. CDR3 bases: TGTGCCAGCAGCGCCCGCCGGTCCGGGGAGCAGTACTTC. The V and J genes are TRBV11-2 and TRBJ2-7, with no clear D. The CDR3 is 13 amino acids. Looked up from germline, CDR1 is SGHAT and CDR2 is FQNNGV. The V end lost 5 bases, the J end lost 7 bases, and 15 bases lay between the germline ends.

This sequence joins TRBV6-4 and TRBJ2-1, with TRBD2 matching over 8 bases. V lost 3 bases to trimming and J lost 7 bases; unmatched junction nucleotides: 8. This CDR3 has 15 residues. In germline, CDR1 is MRHNA, CDR2 SNTAGT. The CDR3 bases are TGTGCCAGCAGTGAGGGCCTAGCGGGTAAAAATGAGCAGTTCTTC. This gives the protein CASSEGLAGKNEQFF.

The chain joins TRBV5-6 to TRBJ1-2; D possibly corresponds to TRBD1 (6 bases). V dropped 7 bases and J dropped 4 bases, with 20 bases sitting between them. CDR1 SGHDT and CDR2 YYEEEE come from the germline V gene. The CDR3 contains 15 residues. The CDR3 is CASALERGGIYGYTF. In DNA, the CDR3 is TGTGCCAGCGCCTTGGAGAGAGGGGGGATCTATGGCTACACCTTC.

V is TRBV29-1 and J is TRBJ1-5; possibly TRBD1 for D (6 bases). The CDR3 covers 13 residues. V was clipped by 4 bases and J by 6 bases, with 13 bases between them. Germline V gene lookup returns CDR1 SQVTM and CDR2 ANQGSEA. CDR3 sequence (DNA): TGCAGCGTTGCGGGGGGGGCGGGTCAGCCCCAGCATTTT. Translation gives CSVAGGAGQPQHF.

Judged by abundance, this clone is medium-sized. The gene calls are TRBV5-1 and TRBJ2-1; the D is unclear. This CDR3 comprises 16 residues. V gave up 0 bases and J gave up 0 bases, with 10 bases separating them. Germline V gives CDR1 SGHRS, CDR2 YFSETQ. CDR3 residues: CASSLVVSSSYNEQFF. The CDR3 coding sequence is TGCGCCAGCAGCTTGGTAGTTTCGAGCTCCTACAATGAGCAGTTCTTC. The full variable domain, completed using reference TRBV5-1 and TRBJ2-1, is KAGVTQTPRYLIKTRGQQVTLSCSPISGHRSVSWYQQTPGQGLQFLFEYFSETQRNKGNFPGRFSGRQFSNSRSEMNVSTLELGDSALYLCASSLVVSSSYNEQFFGPGTRLTVL.

This clone has just a few counts. The V call is TRBV18, the J call TRBJ1-1; TRBD1 aligns across 7 bases. The CDR3 runs 15 residues. The trim removed 3 bases at V and 0 bases at J, leaving 4 bases unmatched. The V gene's germline CDR1 is KGHSH and CDR2 LQKENI. CDR3 amino acids: CASSPPGQMNTEAFF. The CDR3 nucleotides read TGTGCCAGCTCACCGCCGGGACAGATGAACACTGAAGCTTTCTTT.

This clone was detected a few times. The chain carries TRBV6-9 and TRBJ2-1, with TRBD2 matching 9 bases. This CDR3 contains 14 residues. The J segment lost 10 bases and the V segment lost 3 bases, leaving 7 bases of the junction unmatched. Per the germline V gene, CDR1 is MNHGY and CDR2 is SVAAGI. CDR3 nucleotides: TGTGCCAGCAGTTACTTCCTAGCGGGATACGAGCAGTTCTTC. As protein: CASSYFLAGYEQFF.

The V call is TRBV5-3, the J call TRBJ2-7; unclear D gene. TRBV5-3 is designated an ORF whose function remains uncertain. This CDR3 has 13 amino acids. V was shortened by 8 bases and J by 2 bases, with 14 bases between the two germline ends. Written as DNA, the CDR3 is TGTGCCAGCAGCCGGTCCCTCCCCTACGAGCAGTACTTC. Encoded protein: CASSRSLPYEQYF.

Worth noting for this clone: Relative to the germline gene, one junction end is altered; a read error may explain this. The chain has TRBV10-3 and TRBJ2-2, with 13 bases identical to TRBD2. Germline-derived CDR1 and CDR2 are ENHRY and SYGVKD. The CDR3 is 16 residues long. The CDR3 nucleotides read TGTGCCAGCAGTTACAGACTAGCGGGAGGTCCGGGGGAGCTGTTTTTT. It specifies CASSYRLAGGPGELFF.

This chain uses TRBV19 with TRBJ1-1; TRBD1 is a possible D gene (5 bases). Germline V gene data show CDR1 as LNHDA and CDR2 as SQIVND (reference sequence). The CDR3 extends over 13 amino acids. Trimming removed 6 bases at V and 7 bases at J, with 15 bases between. CDR3 residues: CASRHYRGGEAFF. CDR3 nucleotide sequence: TGTGCCAGTAGGCATTACCGGGGGGGTGAAGCTTTCTTT.

This clone was observed a handful of times. This chain uses TRBV6-6 with TRBJ2-4; D not certain. The CDR3 consists of 13 residues. V lost 7 bases to trimming and J lost 5 bases, with 12 bases between them. CDR1 is MNHNY, CDR2 SVGAGI, per germline (reference sequence). The CDR3 DNA sequence: TGTGCCAGCACCCTCGGCTCTGAAAACATTCAGTACTTC. It specifies CASTLGSENIQYF.

The chain uses TRBV7-2 and TRBJ1-6; possibly TRBD1 for D (6 bases). Trimming shortened V by 6 bases and J by 6 bases, and 12 bases separated the two germline ends. This CDR3 contains 14 residues. Germline V gene data show CDR1 as SGHTA and CDR2 as FQGNSA. The CDR3 sequence is CASRQQGRNSPLHF. For the CDR3, the DNA is TGTGCCAGCAGACAACAGGGACGTAATTCACCCCTCCACTTT.

The chain has TRBV7-8 and TRBJ2-3; D call uncertain. Trimming took 6 bases from V and 2 from J, leaving 15 bases between them. The CDR3 sequence is 15 residues long. Germline V gene lookup returns CDR1 SGHVS and CDR2 FQNEAQ. The CDR3 DNA reads TGTGCCAGCAGGCCTAGGGCGTTCGCCACAGATACGCAGTATTTT. Translating it yields CASRPRAFATDTQYF.

This clone was observed a handful of times. One end of the junction is discordant with germline, which a read error may explain. The V and J genes are TRBV30 and TRBJ2-1; D might be TRBD2 (6 bases). Germline V lookup: CDR1 GTSNPN, CDR2 SVGIG (reference sequence). This CDR3 has 13 residues. In DNA, the CDR3 is TGTGCCTGGCAGAATCCGGGACTCAGCCCCCTGATCTTC. It translates to CAWQNPGLSPLIF.

The V gene is TRBV28, the J gene TRBJ1-5; no definite D call. The CDR3 is made up of 14 amino acids. Trimming took off 5 bases at V and 11 bases at J, with 19 bases between the two ends. The germline CDR1 and CDR2 sequences are MDHEN and SYDVKM. CDR3 protein: CASSPTTPQASQHF. The CDR3 DNA reads as TGTGCCAGCAGTCCCACGACCCCCCAAGCGTCCCAGCATTTT.

The genes are TRBV6-5 and TRBJ2-7; D gene ambiguous. The length of the CDR3 is 14 residues. The V end lost 8 bases, the J end lost 2 bases, and 16 bases lay between the germline ends. Germline CDR1 MNHEY, CDR2 SVGAGI. The CDR3 sequence is CASSVLVAPYEQYF. In DNA form, the CDR3 reads TGTGCCAGCTCCGTATTGGTGGCCCCCTACGAGCAGTACTTC.

The chain uses TRBV28 and TRBJ1-1, with D possibly TRBD1 on 5 matching bases. Trimming took off 5 bases at V and 4 bases at J, with 11 bases between the two ends. CDR3 length: 13 residues. CDR1 and CDR2 (germline): MDHEN, SYDVKM. Here the CDR3 reads CASSLEGLTEAFF. The DNA of the CDR3 is TGTGCCAGCAGTCTGGAGGGGCTCACTGAAGCTTTCTTT. The whole variable domain, remainder taken from reference TRBV28 and TRBJ1-1, is DVKVTQSSRYLVKRTGEKVFLECVQDMDHENMFWYRQDPGLGLRLIYFSYDVKMKEKGDIPEGYSVSREKKERFSLILESASTNQTSMYLCASSLEGLTEAFFGQGTRLTVV.

This chain links TRBV6-8 with TRBJ1-1; D might be TRBD1 (5 bases). V was cut by 2 bases and J by 4 bases, with 11 bases left in between. CDR1 and CDR2 (germline): MNHGY, SAAAGT. The CDR3 runs to 14 residues. CDR3 in amino acids: CASSYLGAGTEAFF. In DNA, the CDR3 is TGTGCCAGCAGTTACCTAGGGGCCGGCACTGAAGCTTTCTTT.

This clone is large in the sample. This chain joins TRBV7-9 and TRBJ1-5, with a tentative D call TRBD1 (5 bases). This CDR3 has 13 residues. Trimming took off 7 bases at V and 7 bases at J, with 14 bases between the two ends. Germline assignment: CDR1 SEHNR and CDR2 FQNEAQ (reference sequence). The CDR3 reads CASTLGAGQPQHF. In DNA form, the CDR3 reads TGTGCCAGCACCCTAGGGGCGGGACAGCCCCAGCATTTT. Using reference TRBV7-9 and TRBJ1-5 for the parts outside the CDR3, the full variable domain is DTGVSQNPRHKITKRGQNVTFRCDPISEHNRLYWYRQTLGQGPEFLTYFQNEAQLEKSRLLSDRFSAERPKGSFSTLEIQRTEQGDSAMYLCASTLGAGQPQHFGDGTRLSIL.

This clone rates as medium-sized. The chain recombines TRBV6-5 with TRBJ2-7; D might be TRBD2 (6 bases). V lost 0 bases to trimming and J lost 2 bases, with 8 bases between them. CDR1 and CDR2 from the germline V gene are MNHEY and SVGAGI. The CDR3 runs to 14 residues. The CDR3 protein is CASSYSRRAYEQYF. The CDR3 nucleotides are TGTGCCAGCAGTTACTCCAGGAGGGCCTACGAGCAGTACTTC.

This clone occurred a few times. The J gene is TRBJ1-4, the V gene TRBV28; D not resolved. V gave up 2 bases and J gave up 6 bases, with 13 bases separating them. Per the germline V gene, CDR1 is MDHEN and CDR2 is SYDVKM. The CDR3 has 15 residues. CDR3: CASSLPGRSDEKLFF. In DNA, the CDR3 is TGTGCCAGCAGTTTACCGGGCCGCTCTGATGAAAAACTGTTTTTT.

CDR3 coding DNA: TGTGCCAGCAGTTACTCGTACGGCGGCAATCAGCCCCAGCATTTT. It encodes CASSYSYGGNQPQHF. This chain uses TRBV6-9 with TRBJ1-5; D gene unclear. The germline gives CDR1 MNHGY, CDR2 SVAAGI. CDR3 length: 15 residues. V gave up 3 bases and J gave up 2 bases, with 11 bases separating them.

This chain links TRBV29-1 with TRBJ1-1; 8 nucleotides align to TRBD1. The CDR3 covers 16 residues. Trimming removed 3 bases from V and 5 bases from J; junction bases left unmatched: 14. CDR1 and CDR2 from the germline V gene are SQVTM and ANQGSEA. CDR3 protein: CSVDPRPTGDYTEAFF. CDR3 in DNA: TGCAGCGTTGACCCAAGACCGACAGGGGATTATACTGAAGCTTTCTTT.

V is TRBV6-1 and J is TRBJ2-6; D not certain. Germline assignment: CDR1 MNHNS and CDR2 SASEGT. The CDR3 is 15 amino acids. Trimming took off 6 bases at V and 0 bases at J, with 9 bases between the two ends. The CDR3, as DNA: TGTGCCAGCAGCGTGGTCCACTCTGGGGCCAACGTCCTGACTTTC. It translates to CASSVVHSGANVLTF.

This clone was detected a few times. This rearrangement joins TRBV11-2 to TRBJ2-2; D might be TRBD2 (5 bases). The V gene's germline CDR1 is SGHAT and CDR2 FQNNGV. V lost 0 bases to trimming and J lost 4 bases, with 12 bases between them. The CDR3 has 16 residues. The CDR3 region is CASSLDRGSGTGELFF. In DNA, the CDR3 is TGTGCCAGCAGCTTAGATAGAGGGAGCGGCACCGGGGAGCTGTTTTTT.

This clone was seen more than once but under ten times. The V call is TRBV29-1, the J call TRBJ1-1; D perhaps matches TRBD1 (6 bases). This CDR3 region has 13 residues. The V and J ends lost 0 bases and 7 bases respectively, with 12 bases between them. Germline V lookup: CDR1 SQVTM, CDR2 ANQGSEA. Written as DNA, the CDR3 is TGCAGCGTTGAAGAGCGCAGGGGACGTGAAGCTTTCTTT. As protein: CSVEERRGREAFF.

By share, this clone counts as large. The gene calls are TRBV7-8 and TRBJ2-2, with 10 bases identical to TRBD2. The length of the CDR3 is 15 residues. Germline trimming cut 7 bases from V and 5 bases from J; bases unmatched to any gene: 7. Germline loops: CDR1 SGHVS, CDR2 FQNEAQ. The CDR3: CASTESGLATGELFF. CDR3 nucleotides: TGTGCCAGCACCGAGTCGGGACTAGCGACCGGGGAGCTGTTTTTT.

This clone was seen only a few times. The J gene is TRBJ2-7, the V gene TRBV19; 9 bases line up with TRBD2. V shed 6 bases, J shed 5 bases, and the junction held 5 bases outside the gene matches. CDR3 length equals 13 residues. Germline values: CDR1 LNHDA, CDR2 SQIVND (reference sequence). CDR3 DNA: TGTGCCAGTAGGAGGGCGGGAGGGCACGAGCAGTACTTC. This sequence encodes CASRRAGGHEQYF.